This T cell receptor (beta chain) was sequenced for a study of OX40 agonist ivuxolimab in advanced cancers. Profiled with immunoSEQ multiplex PCR; TCRdb holds only in-frame clones, not every one. Here the sample spans about 71,000 clones, around 82% being singletons. Study-wide results and caveats: Low normalized clonal expansion also occurred in some nonresponding patients. Researchers did not determine the expanded peripheral T cells' antigen specificity.

The CDR3 has 17 residues. Looked up from germline, CDR1 is SGHNT and CDR2 is YENEEA. Trimming cost V 0 bases and J 5 bases; bases outside gene matches: 8. As regards this clone: Its target is not known.

The V call is TRBV11-3, the J call TRBJ2-2; 8 bases align to TRBD1. This TCR was recovered from an adult with an advanced solid tumor such as melanoma, head and neck, liver or kidney cancer. Sequencing used CD4+ or CD8+ T cells sorted from blood, obtained in a trial of the OX40 agonist ivuxolimab. The CDR3 region is CASSLDRNRGETGELFF. The CDR3 nucleotides read TGTGCCAGCAGCTTAGATCGGAACAGGGGGGAAACCGGGGAGCTGTTTTTT.